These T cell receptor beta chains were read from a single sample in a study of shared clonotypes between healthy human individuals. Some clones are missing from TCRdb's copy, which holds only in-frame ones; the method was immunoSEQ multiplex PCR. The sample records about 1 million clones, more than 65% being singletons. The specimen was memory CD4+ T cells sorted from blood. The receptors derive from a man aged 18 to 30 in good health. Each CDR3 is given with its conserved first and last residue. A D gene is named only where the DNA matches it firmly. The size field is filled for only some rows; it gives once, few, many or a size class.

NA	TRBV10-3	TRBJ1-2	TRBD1	TGTGCCATCAGCCGGGACAGGGGAAACTATGGCTACACCTTC	CAISRDRGNYGYTF
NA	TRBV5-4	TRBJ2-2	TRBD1	TGTGCCAGCAGCTTGCCTCCTAATCCAGGGGGCACCGGGGAGCTGTTTTTT	CASSLPPNPGGTGELFF
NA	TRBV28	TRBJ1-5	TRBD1	TGTGCCAGCAGGGGACAGGGCGGTCAGCCCCAGCATTTT	CASRGQGGQPQHF
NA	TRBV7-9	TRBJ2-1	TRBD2	TGTGCCAGCAGCTCTAGTGAGTTCGTACTAGCGGGACGTCGGAATGAGCAGTTCTTC	CASSSSEFVLAGRRNEQFF
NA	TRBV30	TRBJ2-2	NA	TGTGCCTGGGTAGGGTGGAGGAGAGAGCTGTTTTTT	CAWVGWRRELFF
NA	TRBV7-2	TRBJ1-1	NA	TGTGCCAGCAGCTTAGATAAGGGTGGGGCTTTCTTT	CASSLDKGGAFF
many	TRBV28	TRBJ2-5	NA	TGTGCCAGCAGTTCGACAGTGGAGACCCAGTACTTC	CASSSTVETQYF
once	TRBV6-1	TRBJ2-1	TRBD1	TGTGCCAGCAGTGCGCAGGGGGAATACAATGAGCAGTTCTTC	CASSAQGEYNEQFF
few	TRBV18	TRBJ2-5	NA	TGTGCCAGCTCACCACCGGGGGGCAGGTCCACAGAGACCCAGTACTTC	CASSPPGGRSTETQYF
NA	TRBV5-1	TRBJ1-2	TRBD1	TGCGCCAGCAGCTCACAGGGGGCTAACTATGGCTACACCTTC	CASSSQGANYGYTF
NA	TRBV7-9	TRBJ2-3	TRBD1	TGTGCCAGCAGCTTATTGGGCAGGGGGACCACAGATACGCAGTATTTT	CASSLLGRGTTDTQYF
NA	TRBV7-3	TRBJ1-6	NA	TGTGCCAGCAGCTTAATGGGGGCCGGGAATTCACCCCTCCACTTT	CASSLMGAGNSPLHF
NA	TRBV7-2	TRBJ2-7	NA	TGTGCCAGCAGCTTAGGACCGGGGGCTATCTACGAGCAGTACTTC	CASSLGPGAIYEQYF
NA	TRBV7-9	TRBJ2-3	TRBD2	TGTGCCAGCAGTCTCGGACTAGCGGGAGGGCGACATACGCAGTATTTT	CASSLGLAGGRHTQYF
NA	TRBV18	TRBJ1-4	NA	TGTGCCAGCTCACCAAGTTTCTTGGGGCTGGGTGAAAAACTGTTTTTT	CASSPSFLGLGEKLFF
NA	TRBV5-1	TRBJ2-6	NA	TGCGCCAGCAGCTTGGGTGCCTCTGGGGCCAACGTCCTGACTTTC	CASSLGASGANVLTF
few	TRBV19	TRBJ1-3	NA	TGTGCCAGTAGCGAAGGTATCACCATATATTTT	CASSEGITIYF